The 27 T cell receptor beta chains in this list originate from one sample, sequenced in a study of blood T cell repertoires in COVID-19. Profiled with immunoSEQ multiplex PCR; TCRdb holds only in-frame clones, not every one. The data show about 160,000 clones, with around 92% seen just once and 4.8% held by the top ten. The material sequenced was peripheral blood. The receptors were sampled from a man aged 25 to 45 with COVID-19, enrolled during active disease.

The chain joins TRBV19 to TRBJ2-7, with a tentative D call TRBD1 (5 bases). Trimming took off 4 bases at V and 3 bases at J, with 16 bases between the two ends. Germline V gene lookup returns CDR1 LNHDA and CDR2 SQIVND (reference sequence). The CDR3 is 15 amino acids. In DNA, the CDR3 is TGTGCCAGTAGTACTTGGACACTTCCCGGCTACGAGCAGTACTTC. Translated: CASSTWTLPGYEQYF.

This clone was picked up one time. The DNA for the CDR3 is TGTGCCAGCAGCGGAACTATGGTTGGAGGAAACACCATATATTTT. Translation gives CASSGTMVGGNTIYF. This chain joins TRBV7-2 and TRBJ1-3, with D unresolved. The CDR3 totals 15 residues. The germline V gene encodes CDR1 SGHTA and CDR2 FQGNSA. With 5 bases removed from V and 4 bases from J, the gap between germline ends came to 15 bases.

This chain links TRBV14 with TRBJ1-2; no reliable D call. There are 13 residues in the CDR3. CDR1 is SGHDN and CDR2 is FVKESK in the germline V gene. Trimming shortened V by 0 bases and J by 4 bases, and 6 bases separated the two germline ends. The CDR3 DNA reads as TGTGCCAGCAGCCAAGACAACAGCTATGGCTACACCTTC. Encoded protein: CASSQDNSYGYTF.

The chain is built from TRBV4-3 and TRBJ2-1, with D possibly matching TRBD2 (6 bases). Germline CDR1 LGHNA, CDR2 YSLEER. The V gene lost 4 bases and the J gene lost 5 bases, with 9 bases spanning the gap. The CDR3 is made up of 13 amino acids. CDR3 nucleotide sequence: TGCGCCAGCAGCCGGGACTTAAACAATGAGCAGTTCTTC. It yields the protein CASSRDLNNEQFF.

The chain joins TRBV12-5 to TRBJ1-6, with D unclear. Per the germline V gene, CDR1 is LGHNT and CDR2 is FRNRAP. The CDR3 length is 13 residues. Trimming stripped 5 bases from V and 5 bases from J, with 7 bases between. In nucleotides, the CDR3 is TGTGCTAGTGGTACAAACGATAATTCACCCCTCCACTTT. Translating gives CASGTNDNSPLHF.

The genes are TRBV21-1 and TRBJ1-5. TRBV21-1 is an annotated pseudogene. The CDR3 extends over 16 amino acids. Here the CDR3 reads CASSKYEGLEGQPQHF. CDR3 DNA: TGTGCCAGCAGCAAATATGAGGGCTTAGAGGGTCAGCCCCAGCATTTT.

The chain employs TRBV29-1 and TRBJ2-3; 7 bases fit TRBD1. CDR3 size: 13 residues. Looked up from germline, CDR1 is SQVTM and CDR2 is ANQGSEA. The ends lost 8 bases at V and 7 bases at J; junction bases unmatched: 12. CDR3 sequence: CSLHRTGANTQYF. CDR3 in DNA: TGCAGCTTACACCGGACAGGTGCAAATACGCAGTATTTT.

The chain joins TRBV29-1 to TRBJ2-5, with D possibly TRBD1 on 5 matching bases. Germline assignment: CDR1 SQVTM and CDR2 ANQGSEA. This CDR3 spans 14 amino acids. Trimming shortened V by 5 bases and J by 9 bases, and 22 bases separated the two germline ends. CDR3 in amino acids: CSVSIQGSPKAQYF. Written as DNA, the CDR3 is TGCAGCGTTAGCATCCAGGGTTCACCCAAGGCCCAGTACTTC.

The genes are TRBV5-1 and TRBJ1-1; tentative D call: TRBD1 (6 bases). CDR1 SGHRS and CDR2 YFSETQ come from the germline V gene. The ends were cut back, 4 bases at V and 1 base at J, with 14 bases in the middle. This CDR3 has 15 residues. The CDR3 sequence is CASSLYGQWNTEAFF. CDR3 sequence (DNA): TGCGCCAGCAGCCTATACGGACAGTGGAACACTGAAGCTTTCTTT.

The gene calls are TRBV2 and TRBJ1-4; 7 bases fit TRBD1. The germline gives CDR1 SNHLY, CDR2 FYNNEI. CDR3 length: 14 residues. With 6 bases clipped from V and 7 bases from J, the junction kept 8 bases outside the gene matches. The CDR3 sequence is CASRRQGGIEKLFF. The CDR3 DNA sequence: TGTGCCAGCAGGAGACAGGGAGGTATTGAAAAACTGTTTTTT.

The chain uses TRBV28 and TRBJ2-1, with D possibly matching TRBD1 (6 bases). Looked up from germline, CDR1 is MDHEN and CDR2 is SYDVKM. With 2 bases removed from V and 8 bases from J, the gap between germline ends came to 13 bases. This CDR3 contains 14 residues. CDR3 nucleotides: TGTGCCAGCAGTTTAACTTTACAGGGCCATGAGCAGTTCTTC. It specifies CASSLTLQGHEQFF.

The chain is built from TRBV18 and TRBJ2-7; 8 bases align to TRBD2. Per germline, CDR1 KGHSH and CDR2 LQKENI. This CDR3 spans 14 amino acids. V gave up 1 base and J gave up 4 bases; unmatched junction bases: 3. CDR3 nucleotides: TGTGCCAGCTCACCACGGCCGGGAGGGTACGAGCAGTACTTC. Translated, it gives CASSPRPGGYEQYF. The full variable domain, with the rest looked up from reference TRBV18 and TRBJ2-7, is NAGVMQNPRHLVRRRGQEARLRCSPMKGHSHVYWYRQLPEEGLKFMVYLQKENIIDESGMPKERFSAEFPKEGPSILRIQQVVRGDSAAYFCASSPRPGGYEQYFGPGTRLTVT.

The chain couples TRBV7-3 to TRBJ2-3; the match to TRBD2 covers 10 bases. This CDR3 region has 16 residues. With 5 bases clipped from V and 2 bases from J, the junction kept 7 bases outside the gene matches. Germline V gene sequence: CDR1 SGHTA, CDR2 FQGTGA. The CDR3 protein is CASSVIAGGSTDTQYF. CDR3 in DNA: TGTGCCAGCAGCGTAATAGCGGGGGGATCCACAGATACGCAGTATTTT.

For the CDR3, the DNA is TGTGCCAGCAGCTTAAGACAACCCAGGAACACCGGGGAGCTGTTTTTT. Translated: CASSLRQPRNTGELFF. The V and J genes are TRBV11-2 and TRBJ2-2; no clear D gene. The CDR3 is 16 amino acids. CDR1 and CDR2 (germline): SGHAT, FQNNGV. The ends were cut back, 2 bases at V and 1 base at J, with 11 bases in the middle.

The V and J genes are TRBV7-3 and TRBJ2-2, with D perhaps TRBD1 (5 bases). CDR3 size: 15 residues. Per the germline V gene, CDR1 is SGHTA and CDR2 is FQGTGA. Trimming pared 1 base from V and 10 bases from J, leaving 16 bases between. The CDR3 bases are TGTGCCAGCAGCTTAAGATGGGGCCCTCCGGCGGAGCTGTTTTTT. Its protein product is CASSLRWGPPAELFF. Full variable domain (remainder filled in from reference TRBV7-3 and TRBJ2-2): GAGVSQTPSNKVTEKGKYVELRCDPISGHTALYWYRQSLGQGPEFLIYFQGTGAADDSGLPNDRFFAVRPEGSVSTLKIQRTERGDSAVYLCASSLRWGPPAELFFGEGSRLTVL.

CDR3 amino acids: CASGPRDRDYEQYF. Written as DNA, the CDR3 is TGTGCCAGCGGACCCCGGGACAGGGACTACGAGCAGTACTTC. The chain couples TRBV27 to TRBJ2-7, with TRBD1 matching 9 bases. Germline assignment: CDR1 MNHEY and CDR2 SMNVEV (reference sequence). Losses at the gene ends were 8 bases for V and 3 bases for J; bases not matched to a gene: 8. The CDR3 spans 14 residues.

V and J are TRBV28 and TRBJ2-3; tentative D call: TRBD2 (5 bases). Germline values: CDR1 MDHEN, CDR2 SYDVKM. The CDR3 consists of 16 residues. Trimming shortened V by 7 bases and J by 2 bases, and 19 bases separated the two germline ends. This chain's CDR3 is CASNPSLSGATDTQYF. The CDR3, as DNA: TGTGCCAGCAACCCAAGCTTGAGCGGAGCCACAGATACGCAGTATTTT.

This clone is a singleton in its sample. The chain is built from TRBV6-6 and TRBJ2-1; 12 bases fit TRBD2. This CDR3 spans 17 amino acids. The V and J ends lost 5 bases and 5 bases, in that order; junction bases with no gene match: 10. Per germline, CDR1 MNHNY and CDR2 SVGAGI (reference sequence). Written as DNA, the CDR3 is TGTGCCAGCAGTCTTAATCCGGGACTAGCGGGCAACAATGAGCAGTTCTTC. Translation gives CASSLNPGLAGNNEQFF.

The chain carries TRBV7-2 and TRBJ2-1; possible D gene TRBD1, 5 bases. CDR3 length equals 15 residues. Trimming stripped 3 bases from V and 3 bases from J, with 12 bases between. Germline V CDR1 and CDR2: SGHTA, FQGNSA. CDR3 DNA sequence: TGTGCCAGCAGCTTGGGGCAGGTGCTCTACAATGAGCAGTTCTTC. Its protein product is CASSLGQVLYNEQFF.

V and J are TRBV29-1 and TRBJ2-3; 9 positions match TRBD1. V lost 5 bases and J lost 8; bases outside the gene matches: 14. Germline V CDR1 and CDR2: SQVTM, ANQGSEA. The CDR3 runs 15 residues. CDR3: CSVLPGTGSFGTQYF. The CDR3 bases are TGCAGCGTTTTACCCGGGACAGGGTCATTCGGTACGCAGTATTTT.

The rearrangement uses TRBV2 and TRBJ1-1; D is unclear. Trimming removed 2 bases from V and 12 bases from J, with 16 bases in between. This CDR3 is 13 amino acids long. Per germline, CDR1 SNHLY and CDR2 FYNNEI. The CDR3 protein is CASSELGTTMTFF. CDR3 coding DNA: TGTGCCAGCAGTGAACTCGGAACGACAATGACTTTCTTT.

The chain couples TRBV3-1 (or the pseudogene TRBV3-2) to TRBJ2-5; TRBD2 matches 12 bases. Germline loops: CDR1 LGHDT, CDR2 YNNKEL (reference sequence). The junction had 6 bases not matched to a gene; V was cut back by 3 bases and J by 4 bases. CDR3 length: 16 amino acids. In nucleotides, the CDR3 is TGTGCCAGCAGCCAGTTGACTAGCGGGAGCCGAGAGACCCAGTACTTC. Its protein is CASSQLTSGSRETQYF.

The gene calls are TRBV5-1 and TRBJ2-3; D is perhaps TRBD1 (6 bases). Germline V lookup: CDR1 SGHRS, CDR2 YFSETQ. This CDR3 is built from 14 residues. V shed 3 bases and J shed 2 bases, with 10 bases lying between them. CDR3 loop: CASSWTDNTDTQYF. In nucleotides, the CDR3 is TGCGCCAGCAGCTGGACAGATAACACAGATACGCAGTATTTT.

The chain carries TRBV10-3 and TRBJ1-3, with D perhaps TRBD1 (5 bases). V shed 6 bases and J shed 1 base, with 7 bases lying between them. The CDR3 has 13 residues. Germline V gene data show CDR1 as ENHRY and CDR2 as SYGVKD. CDR3 sequence: CAISGGSGNTIYF. The CDR3 DNA reads as TGTGCCATCAGCGGGGGTTCTGGAAACACCATATATTTT.

This clone was observed a handful of times. J is TRBJ2-7 and V is TRBV5-5; 7 bases map to TRBD2. Looked up from germline, CDR1 is SGHKS and CDR2 is YYEKEE (reference sequence). V lost 3 bases to trimming and J lost 3 bases; unmatched junction nucleotides: 9. The CDR3 runs 15 residues. The CDR3 reads CASSSTGGSFYEQYF. The CDR3 DNA sequence: TGTGCCAGCAGCTCCACGGGGGGAAGTTTCTACGAGCAGTACTTC.

This clone turned up a few times. The chain recombines TRBV18 with TRBJ1-1, with 8 bases aligning to TRBD1. J was trimmed by 4 bases and V by 3 bases; bases with no gene match: 4. The germline V gene has CDR1 KGHSH and CDR2 LQKENI. There are 14 residues in the CDR3. The CDR3 loop reads CASSPGQGSTEAFF. Written as DNA, the CDR3 is TGTGCCAGCTCACCCGGACAGGGAAGCACTGAAGCTTTCTTT.

The rearrangement joins TRBV7-2 to TRBJ1-2; the match to TRBD1 covers 7 bases. With V trimmed by 4 bases and J by 8 bases, 10 bases remained unmatched. This CDR3 is 14 amino acids long. CDR1 and CDR2 from the germline V gene are SGHTA and FQGNSA. The CDR3 DNA sequence: TGTGCCAGCAGCTATTCCTGGGACAGAGAAGGCTACACCTTC. It codes for CASSYSWDREGYTF.